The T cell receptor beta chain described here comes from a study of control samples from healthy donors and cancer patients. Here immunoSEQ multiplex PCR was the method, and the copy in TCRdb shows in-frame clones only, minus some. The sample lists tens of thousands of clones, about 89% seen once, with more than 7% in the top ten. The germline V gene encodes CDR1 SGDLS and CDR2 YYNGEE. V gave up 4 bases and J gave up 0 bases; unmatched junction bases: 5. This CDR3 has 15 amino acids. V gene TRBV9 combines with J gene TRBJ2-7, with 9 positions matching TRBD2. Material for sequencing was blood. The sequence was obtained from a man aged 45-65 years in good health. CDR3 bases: TGTGCCAGCAGCCCTAGCGGGACGAGCTCCTACGAGCAGTACTTC. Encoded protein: CASSPSGTSSYEQYF.